This TCR beta chain was captured in a study of CD8+CD57+ T cells in acquired aplastic anemia. Researchers used genomic DNA as the template to profile TCR beta VDJ and CDR3. TCRdb re-called the reads through MiXCR, storing one row per CDR3 protein. The data contain about 160,000 distinct CDR3 sequences, around 40% of them seen just once; the ten biggest clones take up approximately 1%. The clonotype comes from a human donor in good health. Sequenced sample: sorted CD4+, CD8+, or CD8+CD57+ T cells (not recorded which) from PBMCs.

The CDR3 spells CASSLRGEQFF. As DNA, the CDR3 is TGTGCCAGCAGTCTCAGGGGTGAGCAGTTCTTC. The chain links TRBV6-2 or TRBV6-3 to TRBJ2-1, with D perhaps TRBD1 (6 bases). The CDR3 spans 11 residues. Trimming took off 5 bases at V and 9 bases at J, with 8 bases between the two ends. Looked up from germline, CDR1 is MNHEY and CDR2 is SVGEGT.